The 13 T cell receptor beta chains given below trace back to one sample, sequenced in a study of T cell repertoires in cytomegalovirus infection. TCRdb called the reads again in MiXCR, with one record for every CDR3 protein. The profile covers about half a million distinct CDR3 sequences, with around 30% appearing a single time and about a sixth taken by the ten largest. No antigen is known for these receptors. The source was cultured PBMCs, collected from culture after CMV antigen stimulation. The receptors were sampled from a human donor in good health (CMV status not recorded). Some clones in this sample may be carry-over from other donors' samples.

This clonotype showed up just once. The gene calls are TRBV20-1 and TRBJ2-7; D is possibly TRBD1 (6 bases). The germline V gene has CDR1 DFQATT and CDR2 SNEGSKA (reference sequence). V was clipped by 5 bases and J by 6 bases, with 11 bases between them. This CDR3 has 11 amino acids. The CDR3 protein is CSARWGPEQYF. CDR3 nucleotides: TGCAGTGCTCGGTGGGGGCCCGAGCAGTACTTC.

The chain carries TRBV6-6 and TRBJ2-3; TRBD1 matches at 7 bases. This CDR3 region has 15 residues. With 2 bases clipped from V and 5 bases from J, the junction kept 7 bases outside the gene matches. Germline-derived CDR1 and CDR2 are MNHNY and SVGAGI (reference sequence). This CDR3 reads CASSYVRGSEDTQYF. The CDR3 DNA is TGTGCCAGCAGTTACGTCAGGGGGTCGGAAGATACGCAGTATTTT.

This clonotype was observed a handful of times. This chain connects TRBV18 to TRBJ2-5; TRBD1 matches 7 bases. CDR3 length: 14 amino acids. V trimming: 2 bases; J trimming: 6 bases; junction bases outside the gene matches: 6. The germline V gene encodes CDR1 KGHSH and CDR2 LQKENI. The CDR3 sequence: CASSPERGLQTQYF. CDR3 nucleotide sequence: TGTGCCAGCTCACCAGAGAGGGGGCTTCAGACCCAGTACTTC.

CDR3 nucleotide sequence: TGTGCCAGCAGCTGGGGAGCGGGCACCGGGGAGCTGTTTTTT. As protein: CASSWGAGTGELFF. The V and J genes are TRBV5-4 and TRBJ2-2; D is perhaps TRBD2 (6 bases). Germline V gives CDR1 SGHNT, CDR2 YYREEE (reference sequence). Trimming removed 3 bases at V and 4 bases at J, with 10 bases between. This CDR3 is 14 amino acids long.

This clonotype was seen only a few times. The chain combines TRBV7-2 with TRBJ2-1; perhaps D is TRBD1 or TRBD2 (5 bases each). Germline V gene data show CDR1 as SGHTA and CDR2 as FQGNSA. V shed 5 bases and J shed 7 bases, with 27 bases lying between them. This CDR3 comprises 18 residues. The CDR3 bases are TGTGCCAGCAGCCGACGAAGATCGGGGCCCGAGGGAAGGAATGAGCAGTTCTTC. This encodes CASSRRRSGPEGRNEQFF.

This clonotype was detected ten times or more. The chain carries TRBV7-2 and TRBJ2-1; D is unclear. V was cut by 3 bases and J by 5 bases, with 11 bases left in between. The CDR3 runs to 14 residues. The germline CDR1 and CDR2 sequences are SGHTA and FQGNSA. The CDR3 bases are TGTGCCAGCAGCTTCCTCCTCCTTAACAATGAGCAGTTCTTC. This sequence encodes CASSFLLLNNEQFF. Complete variable domain (other parts from reference TRBV7-2 and TRBJ2-1): GAGVSQSPSNKVTEKGKDVELRCDPISGHTALYWYRQSLGQGLEFLIYFQGNSAPDKSGLPSDRFSAERTGGSVSTLTIQRTQQEDSAVYLCASSFLLLNNEQFFGPGTRLTVL.

This clonotype has only a few counts. The chain uses TRBV6-2 or TRBV6-3 and TRBJ2-7, with TRBD2 matching over 11 bases. There are 17 residues in the CDR3. Germline CDR1 is MNHEY and CDR2 is SVGEGT. V dropped 2 bases and J dropped 3; count of bases not matched to a gene: 9. The CDR3 bases are TGTGCCAGCAGTTACCGCGCCGGGACTAGCGGATACTACGAGCAGTACGTC. Translation: CASSYRAGTSGYYEQYV.

J is TRBJ2-7 and V is TRBV4-1, with 11 bases matching TRBD1. Trimming cost V 4 bases and J 3 bases; bases outside gene matches: 17. The CDR3 is 19 residues long. Germline-derived CDR1 and CDR2 are MGHRA and YSYEKL. The CDR3 loop is CASSLRTGGASGRFYEQYF. The CDR3 DNA is TGCGCCAGCAGCCTACGGACAGGGGGCGCCTCGGGACGCTTCTACGAGCAGTACTTC.

This clonotype was recorded a few times. The rearrangement uses TRBV7-2 and TRBJ2-7; 8 bases align to TRBD1. Germline loops: CDR1 SGHTA, CDR2 FQGNSA. The CDR3 runs to 14 residues. V was clipped by 5 bases and J by 4 bases; unmatched bases: 7. The CDR3 bases are TGTGCCAGCAGCGCGGACAGGGTAACGTACGAGCAGTACTTC. It translates to CASSADRVTYEQYF.

This clonotype came up a few times. The J gene is TRBJ2-7, the V gene TRBV6-5, with D possibly TRBD1 on 6 matching bases. V was trimmed by 8 bases and J by 0 bases, leaving 17 bases between them. CDR1 MNHEY and CDR2 SVGAGI come from the germline V gene. This CDR3 has 15 amino acids. The CDR3, as DNA: TGTGCCAGCTCCTCCTTGGGGGCAATCTCCTACGAGCAGTACTTC. Protein sequence: CASSSLGAISYEQYF.

This clonotype was found once. Here the CDR3 omits its conserved ending phenylalanine or tryptophan, so a read error is the likely source. The J gene is TRBJ2-1, the V gene TRBV7-2; D may be TRBD2 (6 bases). The length of the CDR3 is 16 residues. V was trimmed by 1 base and J by 4 bases, leaving 14 bases between them. Germline V lookup: CDR1 SGHTA, CDR2 FQGNSA. CDR3 sequence reads: CASSLDRGTDYNEQFC. The CDR3 nucleotides are TGTGCCAGCAGCTTAGATCGCGGGACGGATTACAATGAGCAGTTCTGC.

This clonotype has only a few counts. A junction end diverges from the germline sequence, so it may reflect a read error. This sequence joins TRBV5-4 and TRBJ2-2, with D hard to call. There are 15 residues in the CDR3. Per the germline V gene, CDR1 is SGHNT and CDR2 is YYREEE (reference sequence). This CDR3 reads CASSLERITTGELFF. In DNA form, the CDR3 reads TGTGCCAGCAGTTTGGAACGGATCACAACCGGGGAGCTGTTTTTT.

There are many counts of this clonotype. The CDR3 DNA sequence: TGTGCCAGCAGTTACTGGGCGGGAGTGTCCTACAATGAGCAGTTCTTC. Translation gives CASSYWAGVSYNEQFF. This chain links TRBV6-2 or TRBV6-3 with TRBJ2-1, with 7 bases that match TRBD2. The CDR3 sequence is 16 residues long. Germline assignment: CDR1 MNHEY and CDR2 SVGEGT. V lost 1 base to trimming and J lost 1 base; unmatched junction nucleotides: 4.